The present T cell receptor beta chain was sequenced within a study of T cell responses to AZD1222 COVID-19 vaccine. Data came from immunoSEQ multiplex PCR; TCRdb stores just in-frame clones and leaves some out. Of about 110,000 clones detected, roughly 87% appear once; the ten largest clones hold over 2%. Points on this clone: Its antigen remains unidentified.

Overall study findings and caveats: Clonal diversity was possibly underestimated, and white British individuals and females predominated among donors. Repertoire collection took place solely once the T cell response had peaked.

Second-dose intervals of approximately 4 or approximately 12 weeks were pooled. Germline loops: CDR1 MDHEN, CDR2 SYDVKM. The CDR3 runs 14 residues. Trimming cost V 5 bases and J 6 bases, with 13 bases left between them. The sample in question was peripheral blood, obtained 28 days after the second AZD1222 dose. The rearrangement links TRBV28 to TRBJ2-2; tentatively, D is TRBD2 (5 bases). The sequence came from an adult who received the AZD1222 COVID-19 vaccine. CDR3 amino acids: CASSPPSRAGELFF. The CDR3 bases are TGTGCCAGCAGTCCACCTTCGAGGGCCGGGGAGCTGTTTTTT.